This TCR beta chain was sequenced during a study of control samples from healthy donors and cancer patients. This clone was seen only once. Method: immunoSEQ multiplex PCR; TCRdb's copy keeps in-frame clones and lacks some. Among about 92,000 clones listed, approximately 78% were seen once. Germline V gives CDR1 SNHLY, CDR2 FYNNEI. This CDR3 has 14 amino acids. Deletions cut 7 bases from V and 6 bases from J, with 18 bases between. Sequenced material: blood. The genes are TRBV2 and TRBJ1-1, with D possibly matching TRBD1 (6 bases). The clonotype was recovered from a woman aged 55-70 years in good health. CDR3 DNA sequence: TGTGCCAGCATGTCGACAGGTTTTCCTGCTGAAGCTTTCTTT. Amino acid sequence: CASMSTGFPAEAFF.